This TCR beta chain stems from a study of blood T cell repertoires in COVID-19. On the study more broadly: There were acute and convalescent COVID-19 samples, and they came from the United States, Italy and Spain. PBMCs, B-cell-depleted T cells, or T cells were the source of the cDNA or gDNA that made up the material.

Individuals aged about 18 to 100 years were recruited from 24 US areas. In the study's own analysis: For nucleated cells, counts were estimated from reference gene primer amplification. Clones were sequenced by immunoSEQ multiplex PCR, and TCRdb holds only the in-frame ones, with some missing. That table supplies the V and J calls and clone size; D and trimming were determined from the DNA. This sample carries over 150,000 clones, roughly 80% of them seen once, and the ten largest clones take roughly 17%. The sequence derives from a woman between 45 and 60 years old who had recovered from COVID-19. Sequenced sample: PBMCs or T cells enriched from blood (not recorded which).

The CDR3 spells CASSPGGFEYNEQFF. The CDR3 bases are TGTGCCAGCAGCCCGGGGGGCTTTGAATACAATGAGCAGTTCTTC. The chain uses TRBV9 and TRBJ2-1, with D maybe TRBD2 (7 bases). This CDR3 is built from 15 residues. Trimming removed 4 bases at V and 4 bases at J, with 15 bases between. Germline V gene data show CDR1 as SGDLS and CDR2 as YYNGEE.